What follows is one TCR beta chain and its context. Its antigen is not identified. The data were taken from a study of cytomegalovirus exposure and HLA in healthy donors. Whole-study context: A later analysis reported the 100 to 150 validation repertoires used the same platform as the 666 first-cohort repertoires. Study results and caveats: The study flagged some 170 TCR beta chains as cytomegalovirus-associated. Most TCR sequences were uncommon, yet certain public TCRs appeared in many donors. Reported results showed that the classifier diagnosed cytomegalovirus status with high specificity and sensitivity.

This CDR3 spans 13 amino acids. Trimming took 2 bases from V and 5 from J, leaving 7 bases between them. Germline assignment: CDR1 MNHEY and CDR2 SVGAGI. Some clones are missing from TCRdb's copy, which holds only in-frame ones; the method was immunoSEQ multiplex PCR. This sample has about 240,000 clones, with around 87% found just once. This sequence was found in a man aged 18 to 30 in good health and CMV-seronegative. J is TRBJ2-1 and V is TRBV6-5, with no clear D. Sequencing was done on a sample of PBMCs. The DNA of the CDR3 is TGTGCCAGCAGTTACGGGCCGCACAATGAGCAGTTCTTC. Protein: CASSYGPHNEQFF.